The 18 T cell receptor beta chains below were found in one sample sequenced in a study of blood T cell repertoires in COVID-19. Measured with immunoSEQ multiplex PCR; TCRdb has only the in-frame clones, and not every one. Of around 240,000 clones listed, approximately 83% were seen once; the top ten hold around 2.9%. Sequencing was performed on peripheral blood. The receptors shown here come from a woman aged 30 to 39 who had recovered from COVID-19.

The V gene is TRBV4-2, the J gene TRBJ2-5; D may be TRBD2 (6 bases). From germline, CDR1 is LGHNA and CDR2 YNFKEQ. The CDR3 is 17 amino acids. Trimming removed 0 bases from V and 1 base from J, with 15 bases in between. CDR3 sequence: CASSQEEGSHPQETQYF. The CDR3 DNA reads TGTGCCAGCAGCCAAGAGGAGGGGAGCCACCCCCAAGAGACCCAGTACTTC.

The rearrangement uses TRBV3-1 (or the pseudogene TRBV3-2) and TRBJ2-7, with 10 bases identical to TRBD1. Losses at the gene ends were 0 bases for V and 11 bases for J; bases not matched to a gene: 10. Germline CDR1 is LGHDT and CDR2 is YNNKEL (reference sequence). The CDR3 is made up of 15 amino acids. CDR3 DNA sequence: TGTGCCAGCAGCCAAGATAGGGGGACAGGGGTTCAGGAGTACTTC. As protein: CASSQDRGTGVQEYF.

V usage is TRBV4-1 and J usage is TRBJ1-1; D may be TRBD1 (6 bases). The V gene's germline CDR1 is MGHRA and CDR2 YSYEKL. The CDR3 sequence is 15 residues long. V lost 1 base, J lost 2 bases, and 11 bases lay in between. This chain's CDR3 is CASSQVTGINTEAFF. For the CDR3, the DNA is TGCGCCAGCAGCCAAGTGACAGGAATAAACACTGAAGCTTTCTTT.

The chain carries TRBV7-9 and TRBJ1-6; 7 positions match TRBD1. V shed 5 bases and J 7 bases; nucleotides not matched to a gene: 5. The CDR3 extends over 14 amino acids. Germline CDR1 is SEHNR and CDR2 is FQNEAQ (reference sequence). CDR3 in amino acids: CASSQTGSNSPLHF. The CDR3 nucleotides are TGTGCCAGCAGCCAGACAGGGTCGAATTCACCCCTCCACTTT.

The chain recombines TRBV4-1 with TRBJ2-7, with a tentative D call TRBD1 (6 bases). The V and J ends lost 3 bases and 3 bases respectively, with 9 bases between them. Germline CDR1 MGHRA, CDR2 YSYEKL. CDR3 size: 13 residues. CDR3 nucleotide sequence: TGCGCCAGCAGCCACACGGACAGCTACGAGCAGTACTTC. This gives the protein CASSHTDSYEQYF.

The CDR3 spells CASSGGDFGMSRGYTF. The CDR3 region has the DNA TGTGCCAGTAGTGGGGGGGACTTCGGGATGAGTCGTGGCTACACCTTC. The rearrangement links TRBV19 to TRBJ1-2; tentatively, D is TRBD1 (5 bases). This CDR3 has 16 residues. Germline CDR1 and CDR2: LNHDA and SQIVND (reference sequence). The ends were cut back, 5 bases at V and 7 bases at J, with 23 bases in the middle.

The genes are TRBV11-2 and TRBJ2-2; the match to TRBD1 covers 9 bases. The V segment lost 5 bases and the J segment 3 bases; nucleotides outside the gene matches: 7. Germline CDR1 SGHAT, CDR2 FQNNGV. The CDR3 is 16 residues long. CDR3 protein: CASSPRGTGHTGELFF. The CDR3 bases are TGTGCCAGCAGCCCTCGAGGGACAGGGCACACCGGGGAGCTGTTTTTT.

The chain combines TRBV2 with TRBJ2-1; D gene unclear. The CDR3 has 14 amino acids. Trimming cost V 7 bases and J 7 bases, with 17 bases left between them. CDR1 and CDR2 from the germline V gene are SNHLY and FYNNEI. The CDR3 sequence is CASTTPGELNEQFF. As DNA, the CDR3 is TGTGCCAGCACGACCCCCGGAGAATTAAATGAGCAGTTCTTC. The whole variable domain, remainder taken from reference TRBV2 and TRBJ2-1, is EPEVTQTPSHQVTQMGQEVILRCVPISNHLYFYWYRQILGQKVEFLVSFYNNEISEKSEIFDDQFSVERPDGSNFTLKIRSTKLEDSAMYFCASTTPGELNEQFFGPGTRLTVL.

This chain uses TRBV11-2 with TRBJ2-7; tentative D call: TRBD1 (5 bases). Germline V gives CDR1 SGHAT, CDR2 FQNNGV. This CDR3 is built from 15 residues. The V end was cut by 5 bases, the J end by 0 bases, with 14 bases between. This CDR3 reads CASSARQMNSYEQYF. The CDR3 coding sequence is TGTGCCAGCAGCGCCCGACAGATGAACTCCTACGAGCAGTACTTC.

J is TRBJ2-7 and V is TRBV5-1; D not certain. CDR1 is SGHRS and CDR2 is YFSETQ in the germline V gene. The V end lost 0 bases, the J end lost 1 base, and 8 bases lay between the germline ends. The CDR3 sequence is 14 residues long. This chain's CDR3 is CASSLVASSYEQYF. The DNA for the CDR3 is TGCGCCAGCAGCTTGGTTGCGTCATCCTACGAGCAGTACTTC.

The chain combines TRBV5-1 with TRBJ2-2, with 9 positions matching TRBD1. V trimming: 6 bases; J trimming: 6 bases; junction bases outside the gene matches: 9. Germline V gene sequence: CDR1 SGHRS, CDR2 YFSETQ. The CDR3 is made up of 15 amino acids. CDR3 DNA: TGCGCCAGCACCTCCTGGGACAGGGCGGCCGGGGAGCTGTTTTTT. Translation: CASTSWDRAAGELFF.

V gene TRBV7-9 combines with J gene TRBJ2-3; 11 bases agree with TRBD2. J gave up 6 bases and V 5 bases, and 10 bases lay outside the gene matches. Germline CDR1 and CDR2: SEHNR and FQNEAQ (reference sequence). This CDR3 has 16 residues. CDR3 protein: CASSKTSGASEDTQYF. The CDR3 nucleotides are TGTGCCAGCAGCAAGACTAGCGGGGCCTCGGAGGATACGCAGTATTTT.

The V gene is TRBV18, the J gene TRBJ1-3; D ambiguous. The CDR3 is 15 residues long. V was clipped by 6 bases and J by 0 bases, with 12 bases between them. Germline V CDR1 and CDR2: KGHSH, LQKENI. The DNA of the CDR3 is TGTGCCAGCTCTGGCGGTGAGAGCTCTGGAAACACCATATATTTT. Translating it yields CASSGGESSGNTIYF.

The chain uses TRBV5-1 and TRBJ2-1; 11 nucleotides match TRBD1. V dropped 0 bases and J dropped 4; count of bases not matched to a gene: 6. Germline V gene lookup returns CDR1 SGHRS and CDR2 YFSETQ. The CDR3 covers 17 residues. CDR3 residues: CASSLEAGTGGYNEQFF. The CDR3 region has the DNA TGCGCCAGCAGCTTGGAGGCTGGGACAGGGGGATACAATGAGCAGTTCTTC.

This sequence joins TRBV18 and TRBJ2-1; D is perhaps TRBD1 (5 bases). In germline, CDR1 is KGHSH, CDR2 LQKENI. CDR3 length equals 15 residues. Trimming shortened V by 0 bases and J by 1 base, and 7 bases separated the two germline ends. The CDR3 DNA sequence: TGTGCCAGCTCACCACCCAGGGCATCCTACAATGAGCAGTTCTTC. It is translated as CASSPPRASYNEQFF.

The rearrangement links TRBV6-5 to TRBJ2-1; 11 bases align to TRBD1. The CDR3 length is 16 residues. Per the germline V gene, CDR1 is MNHEY and CDR2 is SVGAGI. With V trimmed by 0 bases and J by 4 bases, 2 bases remained unmatched. CDR3 amino acids: CASSYSRDRGYNEQFF. The CDR3 nucleotides are TGTGCCAGCAGTTACTCGCGGGACAGGGGGTACAATGAGCAGTTCTTC.

This chain connects TRBV29-1 to TRBJ1-2; unclear D gene. Germline V CDR1 and CDR2: SQVTM, ANQGSEA. Trimming shortened V by 4 bases and J by 3 bases, and 12 bases separated the two germline ends. CDR3 length: 13 amino acids. The CDR3 region has the DNA TGCAGCGTTGTTGGCCCTGCGGACTATGGCTACACCTTC. This sequence encodes CSVVGPADYGYTF.

The rearrangement links TRBV7-2 to TRBJ1-2; 10 bases map to TRBD1. This CDR3 spans 13 amino acids. Trimming cost V 9 bases and J 5 bases; bases outside gene matches: 6. Germline V gene data show CDR1 as SGHTA and CDR2 as FQGNSA. The CDR3: CASGTGATYGYTF. The CDR3, as DNA: TGTGCCAGTGGGACAGGGGCTACATATGGCTACACCTTC.